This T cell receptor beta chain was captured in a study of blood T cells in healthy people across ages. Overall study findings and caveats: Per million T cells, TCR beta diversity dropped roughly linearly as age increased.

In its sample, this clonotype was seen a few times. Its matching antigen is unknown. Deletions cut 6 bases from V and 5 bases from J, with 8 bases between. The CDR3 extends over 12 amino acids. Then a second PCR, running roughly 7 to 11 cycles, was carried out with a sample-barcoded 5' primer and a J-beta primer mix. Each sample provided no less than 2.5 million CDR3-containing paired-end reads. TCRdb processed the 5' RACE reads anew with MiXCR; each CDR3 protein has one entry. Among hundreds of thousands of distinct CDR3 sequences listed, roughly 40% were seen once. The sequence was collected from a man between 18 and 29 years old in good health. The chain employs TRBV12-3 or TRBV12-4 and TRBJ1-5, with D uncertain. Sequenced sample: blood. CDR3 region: CASRPGYQPQHF. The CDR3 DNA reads TGTGCCAGCAGACCGGGGTATCAGCCCCAGCATTTT.